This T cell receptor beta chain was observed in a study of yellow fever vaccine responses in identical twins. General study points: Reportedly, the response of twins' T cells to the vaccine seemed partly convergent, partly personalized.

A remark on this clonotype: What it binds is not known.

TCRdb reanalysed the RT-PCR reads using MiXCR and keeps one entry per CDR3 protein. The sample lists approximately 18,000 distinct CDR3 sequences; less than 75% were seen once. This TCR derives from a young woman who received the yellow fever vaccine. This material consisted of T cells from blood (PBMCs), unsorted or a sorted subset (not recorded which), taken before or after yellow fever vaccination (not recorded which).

The CDR3 bases are TGTGCCAGCACCCGGACAGCCAACTATGGCTACACCTTC. The encoded protein is CASTRTANYGYTF. J is TRBJ1-2 and V is TRBV11-1, with a possible D match to TRBD1 (6 bases). Trimming removed 7 bases at V and 2 bases at J, with 11 bases between. This CDR3 region has 13 residues. Germline V gives CDR1 SGHAT, CDR2 FQDESV (reference sequence).